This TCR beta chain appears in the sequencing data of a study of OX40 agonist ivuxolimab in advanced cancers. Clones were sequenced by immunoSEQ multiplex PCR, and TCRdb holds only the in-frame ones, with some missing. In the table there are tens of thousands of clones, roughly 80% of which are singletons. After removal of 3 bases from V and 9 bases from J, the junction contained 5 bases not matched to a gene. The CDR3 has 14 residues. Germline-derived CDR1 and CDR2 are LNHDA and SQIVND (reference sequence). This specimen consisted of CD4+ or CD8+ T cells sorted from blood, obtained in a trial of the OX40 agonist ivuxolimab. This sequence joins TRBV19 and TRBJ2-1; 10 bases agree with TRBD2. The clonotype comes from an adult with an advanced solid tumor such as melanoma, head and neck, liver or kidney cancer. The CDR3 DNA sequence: TGTGCCAGTAGTATCAAGCGGGAGGGCGGTGAGCAGTTCTTC. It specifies CASSIKREGGEQFF.